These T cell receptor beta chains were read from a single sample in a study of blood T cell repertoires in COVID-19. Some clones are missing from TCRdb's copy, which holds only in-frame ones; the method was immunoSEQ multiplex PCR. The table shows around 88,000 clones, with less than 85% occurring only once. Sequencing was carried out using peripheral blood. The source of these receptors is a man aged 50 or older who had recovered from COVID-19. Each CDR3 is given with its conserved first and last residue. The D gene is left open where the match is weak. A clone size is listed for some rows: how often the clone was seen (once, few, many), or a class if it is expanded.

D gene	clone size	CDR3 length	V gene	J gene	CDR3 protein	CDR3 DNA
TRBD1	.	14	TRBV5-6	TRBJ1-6	CASSLGTVNSPLHF	TGTGCCAGCAGCTTAGGGACAGTCAATTCACCCCTCCACTTT
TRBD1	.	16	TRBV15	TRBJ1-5	CATSRGDSTRDQPQHF	TGTGCCACCAGCAGAGGGGACAGCACCCGGGATCAGCCCCAGCATTTT
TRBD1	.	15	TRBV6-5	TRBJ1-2	CATGGTGGFGYGYTF	TGTGCCACCGGAGGGACAGGGGGCTTTGGTTATGGCTACACCTTC
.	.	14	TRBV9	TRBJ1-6	CASSVNYLNSPLHF	TGTGCCAGCAGCGTAAACTACCTTAATTCACCCCTCCACTTT
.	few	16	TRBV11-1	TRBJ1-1	CASSLIGGHQNTEAFF	TGTGCCAGCAGCTTAATAGGGGGACATCAGAACACTGAAGCTTTCTTT
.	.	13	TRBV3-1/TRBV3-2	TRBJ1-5	CASSQALSQPQHF	TGTGCCAGCAGCCAAGCCCTTAGTCAGCCCCAGCATTTT
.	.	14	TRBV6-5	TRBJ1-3	CASSILESGNTIYF	TGTGCCAGCAGTATACTAGAATCTGGAAACACCATATATTTT
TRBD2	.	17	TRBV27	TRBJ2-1	CASSIPTSGGNYNEQFF	TGTGCCAGCAGTATTCCAACTAGCGGGGGGAACTACAATGAGCAGTTCTTC
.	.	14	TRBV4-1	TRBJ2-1	CASTLSEGYNEQFF	TGCGCCAGCACCCTGTCCGAGGGTTACAATGAGCAGTTCTTC
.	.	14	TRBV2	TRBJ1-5	CASSDSYSNQPQHF	TGTGCCAGCAGTGACAGTTATAGCAATCAGCCCCAGCATTTT
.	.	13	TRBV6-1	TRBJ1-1	CASSVVVGTEAFF	TGTGCCTCGAGCGTGGTTGTGGGCACTGAAGCTTTCTTT
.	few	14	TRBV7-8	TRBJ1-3	CASSFAETGNTIYF	TGTGCCAGCAGCTTCGCCGAGACTGGAAACACCATATATTTT
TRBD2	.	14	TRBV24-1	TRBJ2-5	CATSDSGTRETQYF	TGTGCCACCAGTGATTCCGGGACTAGGGAGACCCAGTACTTC
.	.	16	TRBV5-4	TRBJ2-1	CASSSQAGGIRNEQFF	TGTGCCAGCAGCTCGCAGGCGGGCGGGATTAGGAATGAGCAGTTCTTC
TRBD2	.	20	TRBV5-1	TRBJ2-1	CASSPIPGLAGGIQANEQFF	TGCGCCAGCAGCCCGATACCGGGACTAGCGGGGGGGATTCAGGCCAATGAGCAGTTCTTC
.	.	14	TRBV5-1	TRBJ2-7	CASSHSGSPGEQYF	TGCGCCAGCAGCCACTCCGGGTCCCCGGGCGAGCAGTACTTC
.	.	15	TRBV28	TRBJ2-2	CASNPTGGRGGELFF	TGTGCCAGCAACCCGACAGGCGGCCGTGGCGGGGAGCTGTTTTTT
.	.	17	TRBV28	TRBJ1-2	CASSFRTPDMGPWGYTF	TGTGCCAGCAGTTTCCGAACACCGGATATGGGCCCTTGGGGCTACACCTTC
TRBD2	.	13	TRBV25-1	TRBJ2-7	CASSSGRVYEQYF	TGTGCCAGTTCAAGCGGGAGGGTCTACGAGCAGTACTTC
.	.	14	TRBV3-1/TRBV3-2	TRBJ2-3	CASSSRLEADTQYF	TGTGCCAGCAGCTCCCGACTAGAGGCAGATACGCAGTATTTT
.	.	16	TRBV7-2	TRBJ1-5	CASSFRRGASNQPQHF	TGTGCCAGCAGCTTCCGTCGGGGGGCTTCCAATCAGCCCCAGCATTTT
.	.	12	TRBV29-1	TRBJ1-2	CSAGDYRDGYTF	TGCAGCGCCGGTGACTACAGGGATGGCTACACCTTC
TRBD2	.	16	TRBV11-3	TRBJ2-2	CASSLAGTSNTGELFF	TGTGCCAGCAGCTTAGCCGGGACTAGCAACACCGGGGAGCTGTTTTTT
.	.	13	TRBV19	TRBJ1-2	CASSITGDYGYTF	TGTGCCAGTAGTATTACGGGAGACTATGGCTACACCTTC
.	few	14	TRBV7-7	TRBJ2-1	CASSLAQGSNEQFF	TGTGCCAGCAGCTTAGCCCAGGGGTCCAATGAGCAGTTCTTC
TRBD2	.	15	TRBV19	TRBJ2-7	CASRASGGGSYEQYF	TGTGCCAGTAGGGCTAGCGGGGGAGGCTCCTACGAGCAGTACTTC
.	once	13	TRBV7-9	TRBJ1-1	CASSHGTGTEAFF	TGTGCCAGCAGCCATGGGACTGGAACTGAAGCTTTCTTT
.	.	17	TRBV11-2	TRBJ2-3	CASSLLGRWASTDTQYF	TGTGCCAGCAGCTTATTGGGGAGGTGGGCGAGCACAGATACGCAGTATTTT
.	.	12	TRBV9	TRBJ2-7	CASSASKGEQYF	TGTGCCAGCAGCGCCTCGAAGGGGGAGCAGTACTTC
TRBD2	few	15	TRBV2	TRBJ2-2	CASSGGLAGAGELFF	TGTGCCAGCAGTGGGGGACTAGCGGGGGCCGGGGAGCTGTTTTTT
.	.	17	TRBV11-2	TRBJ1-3	CASSLGFQAFVGNTIYF	TGTGCCAGCAGCTTAGGGTTTCAGGCGTTCGTCGGAAACACCATATATTTT
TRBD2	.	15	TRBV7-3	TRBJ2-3	CASSKLAGVSDTQYF	TGTGCCAGCAGCAAACTAGCGGGGGTATCAGATACGCAGTATTTT
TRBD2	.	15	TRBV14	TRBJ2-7	CASSQGSSGSREQYF	TGTGCCAGCAGCCAAGGGTCTAGCGGGAGCCGCGAGCAGTACTTC
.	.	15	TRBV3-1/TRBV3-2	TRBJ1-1	CASSPRFGVGTEAFF	TGTGCCAGCAGTCCAAGGTTCGGGGTGGGGACTGAAGCTTTCTTT
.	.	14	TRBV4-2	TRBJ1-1	CASSQGQPNTEAFF	TGTGCCAGCAGCCAAGGACAGCCGAACACTGAAGCTTTCTTT
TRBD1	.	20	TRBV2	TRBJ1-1	CASSVRVHRGTTADRFEAFF	TGTGCCAGCAGTGTTCGGGTCCACAGGGGAACCACGGCCGATAGGTTTGAAGCTTTCTTT
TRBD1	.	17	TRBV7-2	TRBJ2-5	CASSYHPPGGVQETQYF	TGTGCCAGCAGCTACCACCCCCCAGGGGGAGTGCAAGAGACCCAGTACTTC
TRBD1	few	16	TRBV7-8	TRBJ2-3	CASSLASGQGPDTQYF	TGTGCCAGCAGCTTAGCATCGGGACAGGGCCCAGATACGCAGTATTTT
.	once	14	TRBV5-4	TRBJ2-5	CASSFMSEEETQYF	TGTGCCAGCAGCTTTATGTCAGAAGAAGAGACCCAGTACTTC
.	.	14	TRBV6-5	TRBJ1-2	CASSYRGGNYGYTF	TGTGCCAGCAGCTATCGGGGGGGTAACTATGGCTACACCTTC
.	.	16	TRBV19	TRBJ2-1	CASSPHRGGPKDEQFF	TGTGCCAGTAGTCCCCATAGGGGGGGGCCGAAGGATGAGCAGTTCTTC
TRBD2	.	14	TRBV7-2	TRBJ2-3	CASSLQAWGRAQYF	TGTGCCAGCAGCTTACAGGCCTGGGGGAGGGCGCAGTATTTT
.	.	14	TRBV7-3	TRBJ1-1	CASSFNAGRTEAFF	TGTGCCAGCAGCTTCAATGCAGGGAGGACTGAAGCTTTCTTT
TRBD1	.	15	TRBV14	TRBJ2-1	CASSSRSGTGGWQFF	TGTGCCAGCAGCAGCCGCTCCGGGACAGGGGGTTGGCAGTTCTTC
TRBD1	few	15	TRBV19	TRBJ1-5	CASRNDRVRNQPQHF	TGTGCCAGTAGAAACGACAGGGTCCGCAATCAGCCCCAGCATTTT
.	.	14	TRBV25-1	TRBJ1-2	CASSNYLGDYGYTF	TGTGCCAGCAGCAACTATCTAGGGGACTATGGCTACACCTTC
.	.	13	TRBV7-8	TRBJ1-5	CASSRARAQPQHF	TGTGCCAGCAGCCGCGCCCGAGCTCAGCCCCAGCATTTT
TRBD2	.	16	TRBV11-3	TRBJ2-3	CASSSGLAGGVDTQYF	TGTGCCAGCAGCTCGGGACTAGCGGGGGGGGTAGATACGCAGTATTTT
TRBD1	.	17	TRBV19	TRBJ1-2	CATTEPQGDSASRGYTF	TGTGCCACCACGGAACCTCAGGGGGACAGCGCCTCTCGGGGCTACACCTTC